The following is a T cell receptor beta chain sequence with its context. Data came from immunoSEQ multiplex PCR; TCRdb stores just in-frame clones and leaves some out. The sample lists around 130,000 clones, around 87% occurring once. Per the germline V gene, CDR1 is LNHDA and CDR2 is SQIVND (reference sequence). V lost 5 bases and J lost 6; bases outside the gene matches: 8. The CDR3 totals 14 residues. These data originate in a study of blood T cell repertoires in COVID-19. Study-level background: The United States, Italy and Spain were the sources of the acute and convalescent COVID-19 samples. T cells, B-cell-depleted T cells, or PBMCs provided the cDNA or gDNA that served as material.

The TCR originated in a woman aged 60-75 years with acute or convalescent COVID-19. The specimen sequenced was peripheral blood. This chain uses TRBV19 with TRBJ1-1; 8 nucleotides match TRBD1. The CDR3 DNA sequence: TGTGCCAGTAGTCGGGACAGGAGTACGTCTGAAGCTTTCTTT. Its protein is CASSRDRSTSEAFF.